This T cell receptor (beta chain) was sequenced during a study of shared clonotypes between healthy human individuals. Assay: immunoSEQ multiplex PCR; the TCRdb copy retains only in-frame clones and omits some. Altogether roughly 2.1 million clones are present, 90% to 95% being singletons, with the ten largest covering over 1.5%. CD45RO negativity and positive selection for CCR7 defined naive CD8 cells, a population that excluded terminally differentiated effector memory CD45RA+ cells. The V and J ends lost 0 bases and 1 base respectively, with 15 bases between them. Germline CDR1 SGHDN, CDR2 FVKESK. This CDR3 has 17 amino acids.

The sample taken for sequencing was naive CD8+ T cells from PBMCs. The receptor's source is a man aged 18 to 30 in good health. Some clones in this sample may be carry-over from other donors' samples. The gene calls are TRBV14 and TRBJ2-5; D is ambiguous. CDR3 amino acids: CASSQEWVGSLQETQYF. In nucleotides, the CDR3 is TGTGCCAGCAGCCAAGAATGGGTAGGCAGTCTCCAAGAGACCCAGTACTTC.